The 13 T cell receptor beta chains reported below all come from one sample, sequenced in a study of T cells after posttransplantation cyclophosphamide. Produced via immunoSEQ multiplex PCR; TCRdb's table is partial and in-frame only. In total the sample includes thousands of clones, none of them seen once. Busulfan-fludarabine conditioning, marrow transplant, and cyclophosphamide on days +3 and +4 were administered. Source: PBMCs, taken after allogeneic stem cell transplant with posttransplant cyclophosphamide. The receptors come from a male patient between 60 and 69 years old who received an allogeneic stem cell transplant from a related donor, was CMV-positive, and had no GVHD. Some T cells may have come from the graft donor.

There are many counts of this clone. V and J are TRBV5-6 and TRBJ2-5, with 15 bases that match TRBD2. Looked up from germline, CDR1 is SGHDT and CDR2 is YYEEEE. The CDR3 runs to 18 residues. J lost 4 bases, V lost 0 bases, and 7 bases had no gene match. In DNA, the CDR3 is TGTGCCAGCAGCTTGGTGGGACTAGCGGGGGGAGTGGGAGAGACCCAGTACTTC. The encoded protein is CASSLVGLAGGVGETQYF.

This clone has at least ten counts. The V gene is TRBV6-5, the J gene TRBJ2-4; 7 bases match TRBD1. V shed 6 bases, J shed 4 bases, and the junction held 3 bases outside the gene matches. This CDR3 has 13 amino acids. CDR1 and CDR2 (germline): MNHEY, SVGAGI. The CDR3 sequence is CASSRDSKNIQYF. CDR3 coding DNA: TGTGCCAGCAGCCGGGACAGTAAAAACATTCAGTACTTC.

In its sample, this clone was seen many times. This sequence joins TRBV11-3 and TRBJ1-4; D not resolved. The CDR3 covers 17 residues. Looked up from germline, CDR1 is SGHNT and CDR2 is YENEEA. V was clipped by 4 bases and J by 0 bases, with 15 bases between them. In DNA, the CDR3 is TGTGCCAGCAGCTCAGGACTGGTTACCACAACTAATGAAAAACTGTTTTTT. Encoded protein: CASSSGLVTTTNEKLFF.

This clone showed up many times. The chain is built from TRBV9 and TRBJ2-3, with D perhaps TRBD2 (6 bases). The CDR3 spans 17 residues. The V end was cut by 3 bases, the J end by 2 bases, with 19 bases between. In germline, CDR1 is SGDLS, CDR2 YYNGEE. Here the CDR3 DNA reads TGTGCCAGCAGCGGTAGTAGGGCGGGATGGTACACAGATACGCAGTATTTT. Residues: CASSGSRAGWYTDTQYF. Complete variable domain (other parts from reference TRBV9 and TRBJ2-3): DSGVTQTPKHLITATGQRVTLRCSPRSGDLSVYWYQQSLDQGLQFLIQYYNGEERAKGNILERFSAQQFPDLHSELNLSSLELGDSALYFCASSGSRAGWYTDTQYFGPGTRLTVL.

The table lists this clone with many counts. The rearrangement joins TRBV7-2 to TRBJ1-5; TRBD1 matches at 7 bases. Germline V gives CDR1 SGHTA, CDR2 FQGNSA. The CDR3 has 17 residues. The V and J ends lost 1 base and 1 base, in that order; junction bases with no gene match: 7. This CDR3 reads CASSLEGAGGSNQPQHF. CDR3 nucleotides: TGTGCCAGCAGCTTAGAGGGGGCAGGGGGGAGCAATCAGCCCCAGCATTTT.

This clone was seen a few times. This chain connects TRBV27 to TRBJ2-5, with unresolved D. The V end lost 6 bases, the J end lost 2 bases, and 7 bases lay between the germline ends. This CDR3 has 12 residues. Germline-derived CDR1 and CDR2 are MNHEY and SMNVEV (reference sequence). The CDR3 DNA follows: TGTGCCAGCAGGGCCAAACAAGAGACCCAGTACTTC. Protein product: CASRAKQETQYF.

This clone came up many times. The chain employs TRBV27 and TRBJ2-7, with a weak D call TRBD1 (6 bases). This CDR3 comprises 14 residues. Germline V CDR1 and CDR2: MNHEY, SMNVEV (reference sequence). V dropped 5 bases and J dropped 2 bases, with 13 bases sitting between them. CDR3 DNA sequence: TGTGCCAGCAGTATCGACAGGAAAGCCTACGAGCAGTACTTC. Protein sequence: CASSIDRKAYEQYF.

This clone was observed many times. The chain combines TRBV10-2 with TRBJ1-2; D ambiguous. Germline lookup yields CDR1 WSHSY and CDR2 SAAADI. V lost 2 bases to trimming and J lost 3 bases, with 25 bases between them. The CDR3 length is 19 residues. CDR3 DNA: TGCGCCAGCAGTGAGGGTGGCTCAGTGTTCGCGGCCTTTTACTATGGCTACACCTTC. This translates into CASSEGGSVFAAFYYGYTF.

This clone was counted many times. V is TRBV5-1 and J is TRBJ2-3, with TRBD1 identical over 9 bases. Trimming took 3 bases from V and 3 from J; bases not matched to a gene: 2. The V gene's germline CDR1 is SGHRS and CDR2 YFSETQ. This CDR3 is built from 14 residues. In DNA, the CDR3 is TGCGCCAGCAGCTCCGGGACAGGGACAGATACGCAGTATTTT. Its translation: CASSSGTGTDTQYF. Filled out from reference TRBV5-1 and TRBJ2-3, the complete variable domain reads KAGVTQTPRYLIKTRGQQVTLSCSPISGHRSVSWYQQTPGQGLQFLFEYFSETQRNKGNFPGRFSGRQFSNSRSEMNVSTLELGDSALYLCASSSGTGTDTQYFGPGTRLTVL.

This clone was picked up many times. In the same sample, other DNA sequences code for this CDR3. The gene calls are TRBV11-2 and TRBJ1-5; D gene ambiguous. CDR1 is SGHAT, CDR2 FQNNGV, per germline. V was cut by 5 bases and J by 4 bases, with 9 bases left in between. The CDR3 length is 13 residues. Written as DNA, the CDR3 is TGTGCCAGCAGCCGGGGTCTAAATCAGCCCCAGCATTTT. Encoded protein: CASSRGLNQPQHF.

This clone was observed a few times. V and J are TRBV28 and TRBJ2-7; 8 nucleotides align to TRBD2. Germline loops: CDR1 MDHEN, CDR2 SYDVKM. This CDR3 region has 13 residues. J lost 3 bases, V lost 9 bases, and 7 bases had no gene match. The DNA of the CDR3 is TGTGCCAGTGTTCGGGGGGGCGGCTACGAGCAGTACTTC. Translating gives CASVRGGGYEQYF.

This clone was seen many times. The CDR3 DNA reads as TGTGCCAGCAGTGAACATGACAGGGCCACTGAAGCTTTCTTT. It encodes CASSEHDRATEAFF. This chain uses TRBV6-1 with TRBJ1-1, with 7 bases that match TRBD1. With 2 bases clipped from V and 4 bases from J, the junction kept 4 bases outside the gene matches. The CDR3 runs to 14 residues. CDR1 MNHNS and CDR2 SASEGT come from the germline V gene.

This clone occurred many times. This chain connects TRBV4-1 to TRBJ1-2, with 7 positions matching TRBD1. Germline trimming cut 0 bases from V and 7 bases from J; bases unmatched to any gene: 5. The CDR3 covers 14 residues. From germline, CDR1 is MGHRA and CDR2 YSYEKL. CDR3 protein: CASSQETGVLGYTF. The CDR3 DNA reads TGCGCCAGCAGCCAAGAAACAGGGGTTCTTGGCTACACCTTC.